The 20 T cell receptor beta chains below all came from one sample that was sequenced in a study of blood T cell repertoires in COVID-19. Sequenced by immunoSEQ multiplex PCR; TCRdb stores in-frame clones only, minus some. The data show under 150,000 clones, 70% to 90% seen once. Material: PBMCs or T cells enriched from blood (not recorded which). The receptor source for this set is a woman aged 40 to 50 who had recovered from COVID-19.

This chain links TRBV7-8 with TRBJ2-7; 9 bases are a match to TRBD2. The CDR3 loop spans 16 amino acids. Trimming removed 5 bases from V and 2 bases from J; junction bases left unmatched: 10. Looked up from germline, CDR1 is SGHVS and CDR2 is FQNEAQ. CDR3 sequence: CASSSLSGSAPYEQYF. The CDR3 bases are TGTGCCAGCAGCAGCCTTAGCGGGAGCGCACCCTACGAGCAGTACTTC.

The chain employs TRBV6-1 and TRBJ2-6; maybe TRBD1 (6 bases). This CDR3 comprises 17 residues. The germline V gene encodes CDR1 MNHNS and CDR2 SASEGT. With 4 bases removed from V and 0 bases from J, the gap between germline ends came to 13 bases. CDR3 sequence (DNA): TGTGCCAGCAGTGCCCTAGGACAGAGCTCTGGGGCCAACGTCCTGACTTTC. This gives the protein CASSALGQSSGANVLTF.

The chain couples TRBV27 to TRBJ2-7, with D perhaps matching TRBD1 (6 bases). Trimming took off 6 bases at V and 3 bases at J, with 18 bases between the two ends. Germline lookup yields CDR1 MNHEY and CDR2 SMNVEV (reference sequence). This CDR3 is built from 15 residues. CDR3 residues: CASRIQGWVNYEQYF. The CDR3 DNA sequence: TGTGCCAGCAGAATACAGGGATGGGTGAACTACGAGCAGTACTTC.

This chain links TRBV6-5 with TRBJ2-2; no clear D. V lost 2 bases to trimming and J lost 3 bases, with 13 bases between them. CDR1 MNHEY and CDR2 SVGAGI come from the germline V gene. The CDR3 has 16 amino acids. CDR3 in DNA: TGTGCCAGCAGTTACGGGCGATCTCGGTACACCGGGGAGCTGTTTTTT. Translated, it gives CASSYGRSRYTGELFF.

The chain carries TRBV29-1 and TRBJ1-2; 9 positions agree with TRBD1. The CDR3 is 14 residues long. Trimming cost V 0 bases and J 8 bases; bases outside gene matches: 7. CDR1 SQVTM and CDR2 ANQGSEA come from the germline V gene. The CDR3, as DNA: TGCAGCGTTGAAGAGCCCGGGACAGGGCCCGGCTACACCTTC. It yields the protein CSVEEPGTGPGYTF. Supplemented by reference TRBV29-1 and TRBJ1-2, the full variable domain reads SAVISQKPSRDICQRGTSLTIQCQVDSQVTMMFWYRQQPGQSLTLIATANQGSEATYESGFVIDKFPISRPNLTFSTLTVSNMSPEDSSIYLCSVEEPGTGPGYTFGSGTRLTVV.

This clone was seen only a few times. The chain joins TRBV6-1 to TRBJ1-4; TRBD1 might be the D (6 bases). This CDR3 is 20 amino acids long. The ends were cut back, 3 bases at V and 3 bases at J, with 26 bases in the middle. Germline lookup yields CDR1 MNHNS and CDR2 SASEGT. CDR3 sequence reads: CASSEFPTGSGSMANEKLFF. The DNA for the CDR3 is TGTGCCAGCAGTGAGTTCCCGACAGGTTCAGGGTCCATGGCTAATGAAAAACTGTTTTTT.

The gene calls are TRBV5-4 and TRBJ2-5; tentatively, D is TRBD2 (6 bases). Per the germline V gene, CDR1 is SGHNT and CDR2 is YYREEE (reference sequence). V was shortened by 0 bases and J by 0 bases, with 9 bases between the two germline ends. This CDR3 spans 15 amino acids. The CDR3 sequence is CASSLAGVDQETQYF. The CDR3 bases are TGTGCCAGCAGCTTGGCGGGGGTTGACCAAGAGACCCAGTACTTC.

This clone was seen only once. This sequence joins TRBV9 and TRBJ2-2; 14 bases line up with TRBD2. Germline V gene sequence: CDR1 SGDLS, CDR2 YYNGEE. The V and J ends lost 3 bases and 7 bases, in that order; junction bases with no gene match: 17. The CDR3 runs 20 residues. As DNA, the CDR3 is TGTGCCAGCAGCGGCCTCGGACTAGCGGGAGGATCCTTTAGCGTCGGGGAGCTGTTTTTT. It codes for CASSGLGLAGGSFSVGELFF.

The J gene is TRBJ1-2, the V gene TRBV15, with TRBD1 matching 8 bases. The germline CDR1 and CDR2 sequences are LNHNV and YYDKDF (reference sequence). V dropped 1 base and J dropped 2; count of bases not matched to a gene: 3. The CDR3 sequence is 15 residues long. The CDR3: CATSRGTGTNYGYTF. Written as DNA, the CDR3 is TGTGCCACCAGCAGAGGGACAGGGACCAACTATGGCTACACCTTC.

The CDR3 region has the DNA TGTGCCAGCAGTATGCGGTCGGGCAATGAGCAGTTCTTC. Protein product: CASSMRSGNEQFF. The genes are TRBV27 and TRBJ2-1; no reliable D call. CDR3 length: 13 residues. Looked up from germline, CDR1 is MNHEY and CDR2 is SMNVEV (reference sequence). Trimming stripped 5 bases from V and 6 bases from J, with 11 bases between.

V usage is TRBV4-1 and J usage is TRBJ1-2; D is unclear. V was cut by 4 bases and J by 9 bases, with 18 bases left in between. From germline, CDR1 is MGHRA and CDR2 YSYEKL. The CDR3 is 14 residues long. CDR3: CASSPDPGSSRYTF. Here the CDR3 DNA reads TGCGCCAGCAGCCCGGATCCGGGATCCTCTCGCTACACCTTC.

V usage is TRBV5-1 and J usage is TRBJ2-7, with 12 positions matching TRBD2. Germline values: CDR1 SGHRS, CDR2 YFSETQ. The CDR3 is 15 amino acids. Unmatched junction bases numbered 1, after V lost 1 base and J lost 2 bases. The CDR3 coding sequence is TGCGCCAGCAGCTTGACTAGCGGGGGGACCTACGAGCAGTACTTC. Protein: CASSLTSGGTYEQYF.

This clone appeared once. V and J are TRBV28 and TRBJ1-3, with 10 positions matching TRBD1. The germline CDR1 and CDR2 sequences are MDHEN and SYDVKM. The CDR3 covers 16 residues. Germline trimming cut 6 bases from V and 4 bases from J; bases unmatched to any gene: 9. The CDR3: CASSSPGQGSGNTIYF. CDR3 DNA: TGTGCCAGCAGCTCACCGGGACAGGGGAGCGGAAACACCATATATTTT.

The V call is TRBV29-1, the J call TRBJ1-2; D remains ambiguous. V was clipped by 7 bases and J by 0 bases, with 12 bases between them. This CDR3 comprises 13 residues. In germline, CDR1 is SQVTM, CDR2 ANQGSEA. CDR3 nucleotide sequence: TGCAGCGGGAGAGACCTAACTAACTATGGCTACACCTTC. This gives the protein CSGRDLTNYGYTF.

The V call is TRBV15, the J call TRBJ2-7, with 7 bases that match TRBD2. V shed 1 base and J 5 bases; nucleotides not matched to a gene: 2. Germline V CDR1 and CDR2: LNHNV, YYDKDF (reference sequence). The CDR3 loop spans 13 amino acids. This CDR3 reads CATSRGDYDEQYF. CDR3 coding DNA: TGTGCCACCAGCAGAGGGGACTACGACGAGCAGTACTTC.

This chain connects TRBV5-6 to TRBJ2-7; 9 nucleotides align to TRBD1. This CDR3 region has 16 residues. Trimming at V came to 4 bases and at J to 1 base, leaving 9 bases not matched to a gene. Germline values: CDR1 SGHDT, CDR2 YYEEEE. In DNA, the CDR3 is TGTGCCAGCAGCGGGGGGACAGGGTCATTGTCCTACGAGCAGTACTTC. This codes for CASSGGTGSLSYEQYF. The full variable domain, its missing parts supplied by reference TRBV5-6 and TRBJ2-7, is DAGVTQSPTHLIKTRGQQVTLRCSPKSGHDTVSWYQQALGQGPQFIFQYYEEEERQRGNFPDRFSGHQFPNYSSELNVNALLLGDSALYLCASSGGTGSLSYEQYFGPGTRLTVT.

This rearrangement joins TRBV2 to TRBJ2-7; possible D gene TRBD2, 6 bases. The CDR3 is 19 residues long. CDR1 is SNHLY, CDR2 FYNNEI, per germline. Trimming pared 4 bases from V and 0 bases from J, leaving 25 bases between. CDR3 loop: CASSAWDPAGWYSSYEQYF. The CDR3 coding sequence is TGTGCCAGCAGTGCTTGGGACCCAGCGGGTTGGTACTCCTCCTACGAGCAGTACTTC.

This clone was counted once. The rearrangement joins TRBV9 to TRBJ1-1; D perhaps matches TRBD1 (5 bases). The V end was cut by 3 bases, the J end by 1 base, with 7 bases between. Germline CDR1 SGDLS, CDR2 YYNGEE. This CDR3 is 13 amino acids long. CDR3 loop: CASSADKNTEAFF. CDR3 bases: TGTGCCAGCAGCGCGGACAAGAACACTGAAGCTTTCTTT.

The V call is TRBV10-3, the J call TRBJ1-2; D is uncertain. The CDR3 covers 15 residues. Per the germline V gene, CDR1 is ENHRY and CDR2 is SYGVKD. The V end was cut by 3 bases, the J end by 0 bases, with 11 bases between. CDR3 loop: CAISDSGVPNYGYTF. In DNA form, the CDR3 reads TGTGCCATCAGTGATAGTGGAGTTCCTAACTATGGCTACACCTTC.

This chain links TRBV18 with TRBJ2-5; 8 bases map to TRBD1. Germline values: CDR1 KGHSH, CDR2 LQKENI. Germline trimming cut 6 bases from V and 4 bases from J; bases unmatched to any gene: 7. This CDR3 spans 14 amino acids. CDR3 in DNA: TGTGCCAGCTCTCGACAGGGGATATCAGAGACCCAGTACTTC. Translated, it gives CASSRQGISETQYF.